Sequencing of this T cell receptor beta chain was carried out in a study of OX40 agonist ivuxolimab in advanced cancers. For the study in its entirety: Ivuxolimab was an agonistic, fully human IgG2 monoclonal antibody directed against OX40 (CD134), a costimulatory receptor. Intravenous ivuxolimab was administered to patients every 2 weeks at six dose levels: 0.01, 0.1, 0.3, 1.5, 3 and 10 mg/kg. Of the roughly 51 dose-escalation patients, hepatocellular carcinoma was present in about 20, melanoma in around 15, renal cell carcinoma in 9 and head and neck cancer in 9. In the dose-escalation cohort, 75% to 85% of patients were male, and the mean age was approximately 60 years with a range of roughly 20 to 79. Patients were allowed to have had prior anti-PD-1, anti-PD-L1 or anti-CTLA-4 therapy, and less than 45% of the dose-escalation patients had previously received checkpoint inhibitors. Partial responses occurred in three dose-escalation patients: two with cutaneous melanoma and one with hepatocellular carcinoma. The purpose of peripheral TCRbeta sequencing was to test whether ivuxolimab changed TCR sequence diversity and led to clonal T-cell expansion. The paper covers the monotherapy dose-escalation part of the phase I ivuxolimab trial, which included N ≈ 52 patients. Study-level results and caveats: Low levels of normalized T-cell clonal expansion were also seen in some patients who did not respond. In partial responders in the 0.1-3.0 mg/kg groups, normalized peripheral clonal expansion was found to be among the lowest, especially among CD8+ T cells. The antigen specificity of the clonally expanded peripheral T cells was not determined. At doses of 0.1 to 3.0 mg/kg, clonal expansion of both CD4+ and CD8+ T cells in blood was seen between baseline and week 6. On average, CD8+ T cells showed more expanded clones than CD4+ T cells after ivuxolimab.

The CDR3 starts with the cysteine, ends with the phenylalanine, and has 17 residues. The kept DNA is CDR3 alone, 51 bases in frame from the first base. From V the trimming removes 4 bases and from J it removes 7 bases, while the gene matches leave 14 bases of the junction unaccounted for. CDR1 SGHNT and CDR2 YYREEE are derived from the germline V gene (reference sequence). Patients with a history of autoimmune disease or receiving systemic immunosuppression were excluded from the trial. Peripheral blood for TCR sequencing was collected from all dose cohorts at baseline, on cycle 4 day 1, and on cycle 7 day 1. Samples were obtained from an open-label, multicenter, first-in-human phase I dose-escalation trial of ivuxolimab. Adults with locally advanced or metastatic melanoma, renal cell, hepatocellular, or head and neck squamous cell carcinoma were enrolled in the trial. Before TCR sequencing, CD4+ T cells and CD8+ T cells from peripheral blood were sorted into separate populations.

Concerning this clone itself: Its recognized antigen is unknown. The sample holds no much larger clone one base away, and base qualities are not on file.

For sequencing of the TCRbeta CDR3 region, genomic DNA was extracted from the sorted cells. The immunoSEQ Assay was used to sequence the TCRbeta CDR3 regions. TCRdb's version of the immuneACCESS table is confined to in-frame rearrangements and falls short of the full clone set. An unresolved V gene accounts for under half of the shortfall where checked; the remainder is of unknown origin. This sample holds under 25,000 clones; 80% to 90% were observed only once. The ten top clones hold 21% of the sample. Sequencing used CD4+ or CD8+ T cells sorted from blood, obtained in a trial of the OX40 agonist ivuxolimab. The clonotype was recovered from an adult with an advanced solid tumor such as melanoma, head and neck, liver or kidney cancer. The rearranged chain carries TRBV5-4 and TRBJ1-1, with 12 bases in between that match TRBD1. The nucleotide sequence reads as follows: TGTGCCAGCAGCGCCATACGGGACAGGGGGCGAAGCGATGAAGCTTTCTTT. Its translation reads: CASSAIRDRGRSDEAFF.